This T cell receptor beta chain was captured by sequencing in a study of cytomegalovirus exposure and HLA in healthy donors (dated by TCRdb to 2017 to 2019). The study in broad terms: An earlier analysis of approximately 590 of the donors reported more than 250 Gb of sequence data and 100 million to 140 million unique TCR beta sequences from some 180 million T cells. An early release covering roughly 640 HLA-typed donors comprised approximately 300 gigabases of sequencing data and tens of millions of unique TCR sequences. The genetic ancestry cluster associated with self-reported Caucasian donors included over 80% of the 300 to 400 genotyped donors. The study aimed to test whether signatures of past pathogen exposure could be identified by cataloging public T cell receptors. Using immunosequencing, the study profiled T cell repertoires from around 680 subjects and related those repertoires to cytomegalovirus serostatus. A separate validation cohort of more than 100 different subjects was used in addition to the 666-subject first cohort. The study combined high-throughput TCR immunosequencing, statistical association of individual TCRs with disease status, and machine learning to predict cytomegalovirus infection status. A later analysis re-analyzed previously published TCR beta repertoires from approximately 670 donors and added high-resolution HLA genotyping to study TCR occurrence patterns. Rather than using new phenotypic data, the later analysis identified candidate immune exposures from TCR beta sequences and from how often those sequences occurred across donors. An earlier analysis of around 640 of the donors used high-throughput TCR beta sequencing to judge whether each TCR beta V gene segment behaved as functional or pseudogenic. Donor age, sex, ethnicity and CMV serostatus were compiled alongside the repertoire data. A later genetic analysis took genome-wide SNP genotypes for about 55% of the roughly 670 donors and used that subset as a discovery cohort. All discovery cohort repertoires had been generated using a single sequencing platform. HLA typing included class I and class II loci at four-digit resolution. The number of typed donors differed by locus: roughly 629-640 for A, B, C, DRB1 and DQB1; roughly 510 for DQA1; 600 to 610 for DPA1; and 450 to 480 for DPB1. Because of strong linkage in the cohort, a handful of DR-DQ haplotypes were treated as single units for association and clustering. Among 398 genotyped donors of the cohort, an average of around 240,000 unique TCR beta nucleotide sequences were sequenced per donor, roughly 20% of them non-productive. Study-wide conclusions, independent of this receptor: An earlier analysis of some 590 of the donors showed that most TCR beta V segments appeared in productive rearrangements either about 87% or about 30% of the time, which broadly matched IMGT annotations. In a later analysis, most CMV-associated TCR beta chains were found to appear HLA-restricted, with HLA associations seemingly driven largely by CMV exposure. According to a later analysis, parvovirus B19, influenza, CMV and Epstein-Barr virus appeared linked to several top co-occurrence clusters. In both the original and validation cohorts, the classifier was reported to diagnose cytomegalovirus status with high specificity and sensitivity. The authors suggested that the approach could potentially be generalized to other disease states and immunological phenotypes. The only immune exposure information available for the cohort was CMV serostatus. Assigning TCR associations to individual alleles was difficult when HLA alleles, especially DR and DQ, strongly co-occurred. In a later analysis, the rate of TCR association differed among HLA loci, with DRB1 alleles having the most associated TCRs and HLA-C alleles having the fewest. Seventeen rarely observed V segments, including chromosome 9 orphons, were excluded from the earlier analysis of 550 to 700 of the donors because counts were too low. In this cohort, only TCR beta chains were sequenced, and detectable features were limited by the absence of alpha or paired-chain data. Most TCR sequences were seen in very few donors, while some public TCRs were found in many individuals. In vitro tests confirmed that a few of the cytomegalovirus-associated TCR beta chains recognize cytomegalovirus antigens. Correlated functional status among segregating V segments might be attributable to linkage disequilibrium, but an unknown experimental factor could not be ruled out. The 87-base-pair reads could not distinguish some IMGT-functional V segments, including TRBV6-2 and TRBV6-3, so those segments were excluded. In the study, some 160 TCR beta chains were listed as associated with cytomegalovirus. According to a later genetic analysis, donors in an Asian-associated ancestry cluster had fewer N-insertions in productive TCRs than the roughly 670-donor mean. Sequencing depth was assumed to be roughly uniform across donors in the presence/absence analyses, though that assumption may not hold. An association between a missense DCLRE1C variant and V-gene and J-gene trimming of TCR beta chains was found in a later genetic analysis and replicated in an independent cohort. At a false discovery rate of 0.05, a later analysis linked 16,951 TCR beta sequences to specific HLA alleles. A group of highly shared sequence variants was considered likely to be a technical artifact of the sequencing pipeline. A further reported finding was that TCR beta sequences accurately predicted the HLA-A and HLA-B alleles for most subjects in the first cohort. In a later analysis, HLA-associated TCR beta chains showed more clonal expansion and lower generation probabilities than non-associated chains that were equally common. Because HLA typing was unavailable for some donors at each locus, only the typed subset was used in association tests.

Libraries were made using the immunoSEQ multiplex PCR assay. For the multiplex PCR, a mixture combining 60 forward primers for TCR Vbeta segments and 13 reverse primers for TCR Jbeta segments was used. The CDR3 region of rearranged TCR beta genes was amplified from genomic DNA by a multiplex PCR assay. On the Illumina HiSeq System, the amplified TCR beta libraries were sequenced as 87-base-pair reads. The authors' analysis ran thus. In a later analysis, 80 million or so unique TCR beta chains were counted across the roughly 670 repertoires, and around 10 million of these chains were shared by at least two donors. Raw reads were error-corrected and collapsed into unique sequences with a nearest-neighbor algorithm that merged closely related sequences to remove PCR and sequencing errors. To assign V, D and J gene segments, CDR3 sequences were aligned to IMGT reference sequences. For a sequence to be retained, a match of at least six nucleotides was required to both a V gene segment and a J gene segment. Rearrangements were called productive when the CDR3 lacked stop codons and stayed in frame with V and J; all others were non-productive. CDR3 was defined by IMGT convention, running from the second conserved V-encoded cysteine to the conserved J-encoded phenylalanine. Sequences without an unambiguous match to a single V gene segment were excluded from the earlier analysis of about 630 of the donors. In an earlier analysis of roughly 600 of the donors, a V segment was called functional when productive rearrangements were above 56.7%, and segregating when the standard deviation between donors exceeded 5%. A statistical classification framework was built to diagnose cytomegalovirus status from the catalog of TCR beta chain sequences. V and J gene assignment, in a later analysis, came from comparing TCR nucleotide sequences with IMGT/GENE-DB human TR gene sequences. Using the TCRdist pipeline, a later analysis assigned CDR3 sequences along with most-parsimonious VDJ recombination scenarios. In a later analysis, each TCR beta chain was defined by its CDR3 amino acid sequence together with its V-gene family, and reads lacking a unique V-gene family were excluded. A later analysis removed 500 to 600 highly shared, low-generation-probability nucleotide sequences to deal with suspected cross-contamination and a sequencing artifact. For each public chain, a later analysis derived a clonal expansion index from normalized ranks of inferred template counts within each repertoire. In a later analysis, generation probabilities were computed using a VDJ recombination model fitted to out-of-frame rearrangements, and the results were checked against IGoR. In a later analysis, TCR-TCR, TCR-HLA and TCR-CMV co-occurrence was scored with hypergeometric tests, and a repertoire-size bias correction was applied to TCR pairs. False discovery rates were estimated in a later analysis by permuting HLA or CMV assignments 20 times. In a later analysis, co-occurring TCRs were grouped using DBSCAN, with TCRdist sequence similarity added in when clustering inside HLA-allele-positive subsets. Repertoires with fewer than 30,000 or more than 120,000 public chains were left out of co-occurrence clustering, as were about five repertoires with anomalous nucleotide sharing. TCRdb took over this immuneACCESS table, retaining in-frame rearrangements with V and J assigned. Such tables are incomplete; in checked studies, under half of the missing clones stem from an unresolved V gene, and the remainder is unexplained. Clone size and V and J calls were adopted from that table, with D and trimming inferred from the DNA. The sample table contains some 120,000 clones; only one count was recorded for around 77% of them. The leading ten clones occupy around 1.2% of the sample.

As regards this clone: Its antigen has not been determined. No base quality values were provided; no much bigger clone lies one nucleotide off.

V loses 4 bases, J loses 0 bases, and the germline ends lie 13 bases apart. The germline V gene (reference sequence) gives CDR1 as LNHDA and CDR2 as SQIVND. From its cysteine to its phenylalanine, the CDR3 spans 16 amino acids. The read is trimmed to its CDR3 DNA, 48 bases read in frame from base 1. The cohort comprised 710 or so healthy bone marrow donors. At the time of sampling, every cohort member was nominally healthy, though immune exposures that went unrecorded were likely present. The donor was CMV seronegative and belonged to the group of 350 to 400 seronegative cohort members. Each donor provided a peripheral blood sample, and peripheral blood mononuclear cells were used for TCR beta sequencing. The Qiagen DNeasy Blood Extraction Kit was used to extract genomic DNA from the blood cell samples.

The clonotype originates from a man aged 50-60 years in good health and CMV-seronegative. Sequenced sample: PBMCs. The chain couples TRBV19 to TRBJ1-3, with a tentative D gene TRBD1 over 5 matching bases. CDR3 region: CASSRSRTSSGNTIYF. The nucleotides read TGTGCCAGTAGTAGATCCAGGACAAGCTCTGGAAACACCATATATTTT.